This T cell receptor (beta chain) originates from a study of T-cell memory formation after mild COVID-19 (dated by TCRdb to about 2021). Broadly, across the study: TCR sequence clusters from the two donors were found to be largely donor specific. T-cell clones expanding and contracting after mild COVID-19 in a couple of donors were tracked by longitudinal TCRalpha and TCRbeta repertoire sequencing. The cohort comprised two young, previously healthy adult volunteers, one female and one male.

The germline ends are 13 bases apart after V is trimmed by 5 bases and J by 5 bases. Reading the germline V gene gives CDR1 SQVTM and CDR2 ANQGSEA. Reading from cysteine to phenylalanine, the CDR3 counts 13 amino acids. Only the CDR3 part of the read is kept: 39 bases, read in frame from the first base. On the study overall, not on this receptor specifically: Contracting CD4+ clones were found mainly in CM and EM memory subsets, while CD8+ clones were enriched in EMRA. From day 15 to 85, contracting clones showed balanced CD4/CD8 phenotypes, whereas a second wave of clones that expanded from day 15 to 37 leaned towards CD4+. Only a couple of mild cases were covered by the study, and larger cohorts that include severe cases with pre-infection samples were considered necessary. SARS-CoV-2 specificity was not confirmed for the second-wave clones peaking on day 37. The detection of some responding clones in pre-infection memory suggests that pre-existing cross-reactive memory T cells joined the SARS-CoV-2 response.

Sequencing instrument: Illumina NovaSeq 6000. TCRalpha and TCRbeta cDNA libraries were built by 5'RACE with constant-segment primers, adding sample barcodes and unique molecular identifiers. Trizol reagent was used to extract RNA from every sample. Libraries were amplified in two PCR steps, with a second sample barcode and Illumina TruSeq adapters added in the second step. Sequencing of the libraries was done on an Illumina NovaSeq, producing 2 x 150 bp paired-end reads. In the authors' own workflow: With migec v1.2.7, reads were demultiplexed and then collapsed into UMI-guided consensus sequences. Using mixcr v2.1.11, UMI consensuses were aligned to TRA and TRB V and J templates and then assembled into clonotypes. Expanded or contracted clonotypes were those called significant by both edgeR and NoisET, with noise models trained on biological replicates. edgeR calls used a false discovery rate-adjusted p below 0.01 and a log2 fold-change threshold of 1. As an exploratory analysis of dynamics, PCA with hierarchical clustering was applied to max-normalized trajectories of the 1000 most abundant clonotypes. Separately sequenced CD4+ and CD8+ repertoires were used to assign a CD4 or CD8 phenotype to each responding clone. TCRdb ran its own pipeline on the public reads, namely fastp trimming at Q25 and MiXCR clone calling, and kept in-frame beta chains. Entries are consolidated by CDR3 protein sequence, retaining the most common genes and DNA. TCRdb's processing, not the authors', yielded these V and J calls. Here the sample has approximately 430,000 distinct CDR3 sequences; under 25% occur a single time. Around 14% of the sample lies in the top ten.

This clonotype was counted ten times or more. It lacks a known antigen. Per-nucleotide qualities are absent, and no much larger clonotype sits a single base away. PBMCs were isolated by Ficoll-Paque density gradient centrifugation. The TCR comes from an adult woman who had mild COVID-19 (a few samples of this study predate the infection). The sample titles of this study are shuffled in the database, so cell type and time point are left out; the donor was told from shared clones. The sample consisted of PBMCs or a T cell subset sorted from them (not recorded which). Here the chain combines TRBV29-1 and TRBJ2-1; the D gene is perhaps TRBD2, from 6 matching bases. CDR3 region: CSVWREYNNEQFF. The DNA reads TGCAGCGTTTGGAGGGAGTACAACAATGAGCAGTTCTTC.